This T cell receptor beta chain was sequenced during a study of cytomegalovirus exposure and HLA in healthy donors (dated by TCRdb to about 2017). Study-wide context: An earlier analysis of approximately 640 of the donors reported approximately 300 Gb of sequence data and roughly 100 million unique TCR beta sequences from 150 million to 200 million T cells. All discovery cohort repertoires had been generated using a single sequencing platform. Of the roughly 400 genotyped donors, around 81% fell in the genetic ancestry cluster associated with self-reported Caucasian donors. Donor age, sex, ethnicity and CMV serostatus were compiled together with the repertoire data. The T cell repertoires of 700 or so subjects were profiled by immunosequencing and related to cytomegalovirus serostatus. Typing coverage varied by locus: about 620-630 donors for A, B, C, DRB1 and DQB1; more than 500 for DQA1; approximately 610 for DPA1; roughly 450 for DPB1. Because of strong linkage in the cohort, roughly five DR-DQ haplotypes were treated as single units for association and clustering. In addition to the first cohort of around 670 subjects, a separate validation cohort of approximately 110 different subjects was used. To decide whether each TCR beta V gene segment behaved as functional or pseudogenic, an earlier analysis of over 500 of the donors relied on high-throughput TCR beta sequencing. Among around 400 genotyped donors of the cohort, an average of around 240,000 unique TCR beta nucleotide sequences were sequenced per donor, roughly 20% of them non-productive. To predict cytomegalovirus infection status, the study combined high-throughput TCR immunosequencing, statistical association of individual TCRs with disease status, and machine learning. HLA typing included class I and class II loci at four-digit resolution. Rather than drawing on any new phenotypic data, the later analysis identified candidate immune exposures from TCR beta sequences and the way those sequences occurred across donors. The aim of the study was to test whether cataloging public T cell receptors could identify signatures of past pathogen exposure. A later analysis re-examined previously published TCR beta repertoires from several hundred donors and added high-resolution HLA genotyping to investigate patterns of TCR occurrence. In a later genetic analysis, genome-wide SNP genotypes for about three fifths of the roughly 670 donors were used, and that subset was treated as a discovery cohort. Roughly 300 gigabases of sequencing data and roughly 90 million unique TCR sequences were included in an early release covering roughly 600 HLA-typed donors. Study-level results and caveats: According to a later analysis, most CMV-associated TCR beta chains appeared to be HLA-restricted, and the HLA associations seemed to be driven largely by CMV exposure. In a later analysis, several top co-occurrence clusters were reported to appear linked to parvovirus B19, influenza, CMV and Epstein-Barr virus. CMV serostatus was the only immune exposure information available for the cohort. The authors suggested that the approach could potentially be generalized to other disease states and immunological phenotypes. The cohort was sequenced for TCR beta chains only, and without alpha or paired-chain data the features that could be detected were limited. While some public TCRs were present in many individuals, most TCR sequences turned up only very rarely across donors. When HLA alleles, especially DR and DQ, strongly co-occurred, attributing TCR associations to individual alleles was difficult. In both the original and validation cohorts, the classifier was reported to diagnose cytomegalovirus status with high specificity and sensitivity. Compared with equally common non-associated chains, HLA-associated TCR beta chains in a later analysis were more clonally expanded and had lower generation probabilities. Because HLA typing was unavailable for some donors at each locus, only the typed subset was used in association tests. Broadly in line with IMGT annotations, most TCR beta V segments showed up in productive rearrangements about 87% or about 30% of the time in an earlier analysis of 587 of the donors. A later analysis associated about 18,000 TCR beta sequences with specific HLA alleles at a false discovery rate of 0.05. Because counts were too low, about 18 rarely observed V segments, including chromosome 9 orphons, were excluded from the earlier analysis of some 540 of the donors. According to a later genetic analysis, donors in an Asian-associated ancestry cluster had fewer N-insertions in productive TCRs than the approximately 610-donor mean. In a later analysis, TCR association rates were found to vary across HLA loci, with the most associated TCRs seen for DRB1 alleles and the fewest for HLA-C alleles. A group of highly shared sequence variants was considered likely to be a technical artifact of the sequencing pipeline. A further reported finding was that TCR beta sequences accurately predicted the HLA-A and HLA-B alleles for most subjects in the first cohort. The presence/absence analyses assumed that sequencing depth was roughly uniform across donors, and that assumption may not be true. Because the 87-base-pair reads could not distinguish some IMGT-functional V segments, including TRBV6-2 and TRBV6-3, those segments were excluded. In vitro tests confirmed that three of the cytomegalovirus-associated TCR beta chains recognize cytomegalovirus antigens. In a later genetic analysis, a missense DCLRE1C variant was associated with V-gene and J-gene trimming of TCR beta chains, and the association was replicated in an independent cohort. The study listed approximately 150 TCR beta chains as associated with cytomegalovirus. Linkage disequilibrium might explain the correlated functional status among segregating V segments, but an unknown experimental factor could not be ruled out.

CDR3 length: 14 amino acids, cysteine to phenylalanine. Here the CDR3 DNA is all that survives: 42 bases in frame from base 1. Receptors were amplified or captured by the immunoSEQ multiplex PCR assay. For the multiplex PCR, a mixture combining 60 forward primers for TCR Vbeta segments and 13 reverse primers for TCR Jbeta segments was used. The CDR3 region of rearranged TCR beta genes was amplified from genomic DNA by a multiplex PCR assay. The amplified TCR beta libraries were sequenced on the Illumina HiSeq System as 87-base-pair reads. The source study handled its data this way. A later analysis tallied around 82 million unique TCR beta chains across the 700 or so repertoires, and around 10 million of those chains were shared by two or more donors. A nearest-neighbor algorithm error-corrected the raw reads and collapsed the reads into unique sequences, merging closely related sequences to remove PCR and sequencing errors. CDR3 sequences were aligned to IMGT reference sequences to assign V, D and J gene segments. For a sequence to be retained, a match of at least six nucleotides to both a V gene segment and a J gene segment was required. Rearrangements were called productive when the CDR3 lacked stop codons and stayed in frame with V and J; all others were non-productive. CDR3 was defined by IMGT convention, running from the second conserved V-encoded cysteine to the conserved J-encoded phenylalanine. The earlier analysis of 587 of the donors excluded sequences that lacked an unambiguous match to a single V gene segment. An earlier analysis of 587 of the donors called V segments functional above 56.7% productive rearrangements and segregating when the between-donor standard deviation exceeded 5%. A statistical classification framework was built to diagnose cytomegalovirus status from the catalog of TCR beta chain sequences. A later analysis assigned V and J genes by comparing TCR nucleotide sequences with IMGT/GENE-DB human TR gene sequences. The TCRdist pipeline was used in a later analysis to assign CDR3 sequences and most-parsimonious VDJ recombination scenarios. In a later analysis, every TCR beta chain was defined by the combination of its CDR3 amino acid sequence and its V-gene family, and reads without a unique V-gene family were dropped. As a way to deal with suspected cross-contamination and a sequencing artifact, a later analysis dropped 592 nucleotide sequences that were highly shared and had low generation probability. In a later analysis, a clonal expansion index was calculated for each public chain from normalized within-repertoire ranks of inferred template counts. In a later analysis, generation probabilities were computed using a VDJ recombination model fitted to out-of-frame rearrangements, and the results were checked against IGoR. Hypergeometric tests were used in a later analysis to score TCR-TCR, TCR-HLA and TCR-CMV co-occurrence, with a repertoire-size bias correction applied to the TCR pairs. In a later analysis, false discovery rates were estimated by permuting HLA or CMV assignments 20 times. A later analysis grouped co-occurring TCRs with DBSCAN, adding TCRdist sequence similarity when clustering within HLA-allele-positive subsets. Repertoires with fewer than 30,000 or more than 120,000 public chains were left out of co-occurrence clustering, as were about five repertoires with anomalous nucleotide sharing. Held by TCRdb, this immuneACCESS table contains in-frame sequences only and omits some clones. Under half of the omission traces to an unresolved V gene where checked; the cause of the rest is unknown. V and J calls and clone size are copied from that table; D and trimming were computed from the DNA. This sample gives around 150,000 clones in total; roughly four fifths of them show up just once. The ten most abundant clones make up 9.5% to 12% of the sample.

The cohort comprised more than 550 healthy bone marrow donors. At the time of sampling, all cohort members were nominally healthy, though unrecorded immune exposures were likely present. The donor tested CMV seropositive, placing the donor among the 289 seropositive members of the cohort. A peripheral blood sample was provided by each donor, and peripheral blood mononuclear cells were used for TCR beta sequencing. The Qiagen DNeasy Blood Extraction Kit was used to extract genomic DNA from the blood cell samples. In regard to this clone: Its binding antigen is unknown. No much larger clone is present one base from it, and per-base qualities are unavailable.

Sequenced sample: PBMCs. The origin of this receptor is a man in his fifties in good health and CMV-seropositive. The sequence is built from TRBV21-1 and TRBJ2-7; the table's D call TRBD1 went unverified against the DNA. TRBV21-1 is listed as a pseudogene. In nucleotides, the sequence is TGTGCCAGCAGCGACCGGGACAGGTCCTACGAGCAGTACTTC. This codes for CASSDRDRSYEQYF.